The present entry profiles one T cell receptor (beta chain) with its context. CDR3 length equals 13 residues. The V gene's germline CDR1 is ENHRY and CDR2 SYGVKD. Unmatched junction bases numbered 9, after V lost 10 bases and J lost 10 bases. The data stem from a study of cytomegalovirus exposure and HLA in healthy donors. Each donor was healthy, and each was a bone marrow donor. The study ran its PCR with 60 Vbeta and 13 Jbeta primers. Assay: immunoSEQ multiplex PCR; the TCRdb copy retains only in-frame clones and omits some. The sample includes roughly 100,000 clones, 69% of them seen just once. The source is a man aged 25 to 45 in good health and CMV-seronegative. Sequenced: PBMCs. The gene calls are TRBV10-3 and TRBJ2-1; 11 bases align to TRBD2. The DNA of the CDR3 is TGTGCCACTAGCCTAGCGGGAGGAGGAGAGCAGTTCTTC. Protein product: CATSLAGGGEQFF.